This is a list of T cell receptor beta chains from one sample in a study of long-term antiretroviral therapy in people with HIV. Using immunoSEQ multiplex PCR, the repertoire was profiled, and TCRdb retains in-frame clones only, with some absent. The sample includes 14,000 or so clones, 70% to 85% of them seen just once. The input for sequencing was unsorted PBMCs, taken 1.8 years before starting antiretroviral therapy. The source is a middle-aged woman with HIV. CDR3s include the opening cysteine and the closing phenylalanine or tryptophan.

v_call | cdr3_aa
TRBV28 | CASSPLKLDRASGEQYF
TRBV6-6 | CASSYSKLGGNTIYF
TRBV27 | CASSLGGRQYF
TRBV13 | CASRTSGSPSYEQYF
TRBV29-1 | CSVTGTSYNEQFF
TRBV28 | CASRATPGGGGNQPQHF
TRBV18 | CASSPPSEGWYGYTF
TRBV5-1 | CASSSGLNNEKLFF
TRBV27 | CASSLSPGRSSYEQYF
TRBV5-1 | CASSPGTNYGYTF
TRBV2 | CASSPETSSRYEQYF
TRBV13 | CASSSRGTANEKLFF
TRBV30 | CAWSAQPPENTEAFF
TRBV2 | CASTAEGSGELFF
TRBV28 | CASSPAGADEQYF
TRBV23-1 | CASSQSKVWIQPQHF
TRBV12-1 | CASSSVGTGTYEQYF
TRBV4-1 | CASSQVDGYYEQYF
TRBV5-5 | CASSLDSKGYEQYF
TRBV30 | CAWSVAGAREQFF
TRBV29-1 | CSVGLAIYNEQFF